This T cell receptor (beta chain) was observed in a study of spatial heterogeneity in lung cancer (dated by TCRdb to about 2019). About the full investigation: The donors were approximately 70 patients from the lung TRACERx cohort who had early-stage, untreated non-small cell lung cancer. In the raw uncorrected reads, each unique combination of TCR and UMI appeared more than ten times on average. The study quantitatively compared TCR alpha and beta repertoires across multiple tumor regions, matched nontumor lung and blood in non-small cell lung cancer. At surgery, hundreds of tumor regions, 64 matched nontumor lung samples and more than 50 PBMC samples were TCR-sequenced for both alpha and beta chains. The study linked features of the TCR repertoire to counts of nonsynonymous mutations, which were determined by whole-exome sequencing of tumor tissue. Follow-up PBMC samples were sequenced whenever available, with a median time to follow-up of approximately 25 months after resection. Beta-chain transcripts were consistently detected in greater numbers than alpha-chain transcripts, which likely reflects a higher abundance of beta-chain transcripts.

This clonotype is categorized as medium-sized (0.01 to 0.1%). Its target antigen remains unknown. No base quality values were provided; no much bigger clone lies one nucleotide off. The time point label here, explained by the study, means: blood at routine non-recurrence follow-up after resection. For TCR sequencing, whole RNA was extracted from tumor and nontumor lung tissue, or from cryopreserved PBMC samples, and no cell sorting was done. Patients were selected for TCR sequencing only if sufficient RNA was available from at least two tumor regions. Reading from cysteine to phenylalanine, the CDR3 counts 15 amino acids. The retained sequence is limited to the CDR3, 45 bases, with the frame set at the first base. The germline V gene encodes CDR1 SNHLY and CDR2 FYNNEI. V lost 7 bases and J lost 4 bases, and the count of bases not matched to a germline gene is 7. The method behind the library was 5' RACE. TCRdb shows the sequencer as NextSeq 500. To allow correction of PCR and sequencing errors, the TCR library protocol tagged every TCR cDNA molecule with a unique molecular identifier. The authors processed their data as follows. Decombinator tools were used for TCR identification, UMI-based error correction and CDR3 extraction. Expanded TCRs were defined as those above a frequency of 2 per 1,000, corresponding to the top 1% of the tumor frequency distribution. Each repertoire was subsampled 100 times to 5,000 TCRs, after which Renyi diversity was computed with the R vegan package. CDR3 similarity networks were built from amino acid triplet string-kernel similarity, connecting CDR3s with pairwise similarity above 0.82. The raw public data were reprocessed by TCRdb itself: fastp quality trimming at Q25, MiXCR clonotype calling, in-frame beta chains only. Every distinct CDR3 protein forms one entry, paired with its most common genes and DNA. These V and J calls rely on TCRdb rather than the paper's analysis. The sample table shows over 15,000 distinct CDR3 sequences, and about 10% are seen once. Jointly, the top ten make up roughly 20% of the sample.

Results and caveats for the whole study, not just this receptor: Ubiquitous expanded tumor TCRs were found in blood more often at tumor resection than at routine follow-up. Only roughly 14 patients were included in comparisons of baseline and follow-up blood repertoires. Additional single-cell paired TCR alpha and beta sequencing was considered necessary to confirm, at a functional level, the hypothesis that regional TCRs recognize regional mutations.

The chain couples TRBV2 to TRBJ2-3, and TRBD2 aligns with 11 junction nucleotides. The TCR sequence derives from a male donor with early-stage non-small cell lung cancer. The material sequenced was PBMCs, taken at follow-up. CDR3 sequence: CASTPSGGWADTQYF. Here is the DNA: TGTGCCAGCACCCCTAGCGGGGGGTGGGCAGATACGCAGTATTTT.